What follows describes a single TCR beta chain. The data are from a study of blood T cell repertoires in COVID-19. Study-wide context: Whether acute or convalescent, the COVID-19 samples came from the United States, Italy and Spain. From T cells, B-cell-depleted T cells, or PBMCs came the material, which was cDNA or gDNA.

Per the original data handling: How many nucleated cells were present was estimated from reference gene primer amplification. TCRdb's table, derived via immunoSEQ multiplex PCR, lists solely in-frame clones and lacks some. V and J calls and clone size are copied from that table; D and trimming were computed from the DNA. The profile shows over 250,000 clones, about nine tenths of them singletons. CDR1 is SGDLS and CDR2 is YYNGEE in the germline V gene. J was trimmed by 9 bases and V by 2 bases; bases with no gene match: 11. The CDR3 consists of 17 residues. This receptor was taken from a woman in her fifties or sixties with acute or convalescent COVID-19. Specimen: peripheral blood. The genes are TRBV9 and TRBJ1-4; TRBD1 aligns across 12 bases. The CDR3 spells CASSVTGTGGVGQKLFF. The CDR3 DNA sequence: TGTGCCAGCAGCGTCACCGGGACAGGGGGCGTCGGACAAAAACTGTTTTTT.